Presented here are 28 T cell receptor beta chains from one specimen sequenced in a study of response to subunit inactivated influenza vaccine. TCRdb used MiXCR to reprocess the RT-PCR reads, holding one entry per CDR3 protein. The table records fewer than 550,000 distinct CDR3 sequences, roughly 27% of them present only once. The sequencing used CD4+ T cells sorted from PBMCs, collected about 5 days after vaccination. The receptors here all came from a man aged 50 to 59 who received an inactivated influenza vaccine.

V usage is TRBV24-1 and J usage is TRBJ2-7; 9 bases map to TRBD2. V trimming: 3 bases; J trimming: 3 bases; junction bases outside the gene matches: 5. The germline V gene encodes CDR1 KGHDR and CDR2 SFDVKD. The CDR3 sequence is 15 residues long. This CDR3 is CATSDAGTSSYEQYF. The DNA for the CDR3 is TGTGCCACCAGTGATGCCGGGACTAGCAGCTACGAGCAGTACTTC.

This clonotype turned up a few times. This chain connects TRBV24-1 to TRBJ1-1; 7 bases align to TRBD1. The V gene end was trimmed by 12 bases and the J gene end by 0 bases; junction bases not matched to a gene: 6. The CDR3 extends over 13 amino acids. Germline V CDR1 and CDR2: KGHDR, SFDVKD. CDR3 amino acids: CASMDRLNTEAFF. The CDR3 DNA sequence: TGTGCCTCCATGGACAGGCTGAACACTGAAGCTTTCTTT.

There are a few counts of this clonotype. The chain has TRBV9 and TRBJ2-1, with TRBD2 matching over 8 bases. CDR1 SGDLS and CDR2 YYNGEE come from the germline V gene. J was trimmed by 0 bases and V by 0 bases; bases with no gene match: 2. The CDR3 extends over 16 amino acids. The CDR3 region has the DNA TGTGCCAGCAGCGTAGCGGGAGGGAGCTCCTACAATGAGCAGTTCTTC. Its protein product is CASSVAGGSSYNEQFF.

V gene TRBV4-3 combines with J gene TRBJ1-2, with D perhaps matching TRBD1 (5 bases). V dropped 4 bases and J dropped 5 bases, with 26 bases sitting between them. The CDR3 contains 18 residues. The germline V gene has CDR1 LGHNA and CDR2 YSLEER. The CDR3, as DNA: TGCGCCAGCAGCCTCGTCCTGGGACCCGGCGGTAATCCATATGGCTACACCTTC. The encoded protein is CASSLVLGPGGNPYGYTF.

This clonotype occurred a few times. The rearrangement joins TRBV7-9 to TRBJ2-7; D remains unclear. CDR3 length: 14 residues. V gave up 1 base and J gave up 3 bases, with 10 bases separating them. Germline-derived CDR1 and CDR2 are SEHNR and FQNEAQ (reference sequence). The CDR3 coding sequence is TGTGCCAGCAGCTTAGGTCTAGAAAACTACGAGCAGTACTTC. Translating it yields CASSLGLENYEQYF.

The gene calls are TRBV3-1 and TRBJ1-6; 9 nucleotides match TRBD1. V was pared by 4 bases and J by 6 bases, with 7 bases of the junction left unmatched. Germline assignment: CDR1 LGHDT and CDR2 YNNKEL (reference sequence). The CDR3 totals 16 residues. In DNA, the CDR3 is TGTGCCAGCAGCCCGTGGACAGGGGCTGGTAATTCACCCCTCCACTTT. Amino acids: CASSPWTGAGNSPLHF.

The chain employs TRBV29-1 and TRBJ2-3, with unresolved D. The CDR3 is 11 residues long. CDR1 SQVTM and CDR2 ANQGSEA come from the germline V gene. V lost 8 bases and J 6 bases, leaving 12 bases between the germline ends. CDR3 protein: CSSLLMDTQYF. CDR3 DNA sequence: TGCAGCTCTCTACTGATGGATACGCAGTATTTT.

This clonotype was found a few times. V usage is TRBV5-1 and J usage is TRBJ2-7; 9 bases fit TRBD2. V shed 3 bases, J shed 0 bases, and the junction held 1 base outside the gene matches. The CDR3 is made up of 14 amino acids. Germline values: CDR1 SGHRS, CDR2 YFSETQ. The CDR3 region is CASSYSGGSYEQYF. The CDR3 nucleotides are TGCGCCAGCAGCTATAGCGGGGGCTCCTACGAGCAGTACTTC.

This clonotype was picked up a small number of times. The CDR3, as DNA: TGCGCCAGCAGCTTGTCGATAGCGGGAGGGGGCCAAGAGACCCAGTACTTC. Protein sequence: CASSLSIAGGGQETQYF. V and J are TRBV5-1 and TRBJ2-5; 11 nucleotides agree with TRBD2. Germline assignment: CDR1 SGHRS and CDR2 YFSETQ. Unmatched junction bases numbered 6, after V lost 1 base and J lost 1 base. The CDR3 has 17 residues.

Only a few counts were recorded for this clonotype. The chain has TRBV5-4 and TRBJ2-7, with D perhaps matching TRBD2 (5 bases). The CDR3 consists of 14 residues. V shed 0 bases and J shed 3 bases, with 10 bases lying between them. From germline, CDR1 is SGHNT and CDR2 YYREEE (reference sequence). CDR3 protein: CASSLDPGNYEQYF. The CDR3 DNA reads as TGTGCCAGCAGCTTGGATCCCGGGAACTACGAGCAGTACTTC.

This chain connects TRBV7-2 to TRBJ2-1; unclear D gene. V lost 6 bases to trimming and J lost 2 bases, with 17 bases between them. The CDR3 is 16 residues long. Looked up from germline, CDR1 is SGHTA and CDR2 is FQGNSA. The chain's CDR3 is CASSRFELPTYNEQFF. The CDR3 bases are TGTGCCAGCAGTCGTTTCGAGCTCCCAACCTACAATGAGCAGTTCTTC.

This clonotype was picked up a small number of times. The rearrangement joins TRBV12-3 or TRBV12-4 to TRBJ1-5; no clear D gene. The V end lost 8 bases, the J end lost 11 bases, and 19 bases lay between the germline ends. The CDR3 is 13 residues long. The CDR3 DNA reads TGTGCCAGCGGAGTTTTGGGTAGTTCGGCCCAGCATTTT. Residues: CASGVLGSSAQHF.

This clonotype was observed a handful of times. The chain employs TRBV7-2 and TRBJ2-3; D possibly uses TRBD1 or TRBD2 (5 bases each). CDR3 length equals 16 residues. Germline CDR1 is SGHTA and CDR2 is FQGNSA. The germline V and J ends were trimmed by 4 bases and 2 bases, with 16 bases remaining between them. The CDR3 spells CASSSRGRVSTDTQYF. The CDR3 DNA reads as TGTGCCAGCAGCTCCCGGGGCAGGGTGTCCACAGATACGCAGTATTTT. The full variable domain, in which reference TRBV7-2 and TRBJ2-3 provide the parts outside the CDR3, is GAGVSQSPSNKVTEKGKDVELRCDPISGHTALYWYRQSLGQGLEFLIYFQGNSAPDKSGLPSDRFSAERTGGSVSTLTIQRTQQEDSAVYLCASSSRGRVSTDTQYFGPGTRLTVL.

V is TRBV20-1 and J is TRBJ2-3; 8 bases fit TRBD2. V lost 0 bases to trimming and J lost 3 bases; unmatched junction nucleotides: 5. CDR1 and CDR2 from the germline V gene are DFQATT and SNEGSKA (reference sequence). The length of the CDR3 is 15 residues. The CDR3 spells CSARDVAGTTDTQYF. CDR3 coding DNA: TGCAGTGCTAGAGACGTAGCGGGAACGACAGATACGCAGTATTTT.

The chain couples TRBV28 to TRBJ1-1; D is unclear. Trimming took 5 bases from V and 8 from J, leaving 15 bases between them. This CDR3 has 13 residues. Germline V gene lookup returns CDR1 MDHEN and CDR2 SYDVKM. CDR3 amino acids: CASSPTRGREAFF. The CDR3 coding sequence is TGTGCCAGCAGTCCCACCAGAGGGCGAGAAGCTTTCTTT. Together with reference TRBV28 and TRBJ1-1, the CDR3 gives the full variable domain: DVKVTQSSRYLVKRTGEKVFLECVQDMDHENMFWYRQDPGLGLRLIYFSYDVKMKEKGDIPEGYSVSREKKERFSLILESASTNQTSMYLCASSPTRGREAFFGQGTRLTVV.

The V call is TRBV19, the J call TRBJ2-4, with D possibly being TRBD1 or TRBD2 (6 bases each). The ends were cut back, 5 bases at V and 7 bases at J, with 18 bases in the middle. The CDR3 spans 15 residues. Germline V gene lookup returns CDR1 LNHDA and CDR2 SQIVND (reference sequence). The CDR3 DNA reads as TGTGCCAGTAGTGACCGCGGGACAAAAATCAACATTCAGTACTTC. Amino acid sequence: CASSDRGTKINIQYF.

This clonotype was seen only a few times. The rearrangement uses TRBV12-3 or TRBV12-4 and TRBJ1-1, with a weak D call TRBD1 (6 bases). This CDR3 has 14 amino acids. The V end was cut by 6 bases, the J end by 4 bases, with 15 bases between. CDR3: CASRLTTGATEAFF. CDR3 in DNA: TGTGCCAGCAGACTGACGACGGGGGCCACTGAAGCTTTCTTT.

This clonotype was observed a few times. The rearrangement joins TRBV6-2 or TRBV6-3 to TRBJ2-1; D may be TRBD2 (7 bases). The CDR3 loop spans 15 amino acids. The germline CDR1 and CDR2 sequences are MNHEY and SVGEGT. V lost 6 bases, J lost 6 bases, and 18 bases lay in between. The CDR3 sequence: CASRPSGGVVNEQFF. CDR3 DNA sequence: TGTGCCAGCAGACCTTCGGGGGGCGTTGTCAATGAGCAGTTCTTC.

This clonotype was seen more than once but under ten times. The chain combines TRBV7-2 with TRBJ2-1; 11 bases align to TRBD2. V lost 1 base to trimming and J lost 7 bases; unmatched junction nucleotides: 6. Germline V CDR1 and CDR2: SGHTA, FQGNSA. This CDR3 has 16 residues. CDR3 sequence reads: CASSLVSSGGRNEQFF. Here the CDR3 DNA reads TGTGCCAGCAGCTTAGTGTCTAGCGGGGGGAGGAATGAGCAGTTCTTC.

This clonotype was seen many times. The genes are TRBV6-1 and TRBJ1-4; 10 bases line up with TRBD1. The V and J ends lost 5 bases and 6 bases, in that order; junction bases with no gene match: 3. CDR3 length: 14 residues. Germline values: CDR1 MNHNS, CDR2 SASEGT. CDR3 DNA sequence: TGTGCCAGCAGTCGGGACAGGGGTGATGAAAAACTGTTTTTT. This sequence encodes CASSRDRGDEKLFF.

As DNA, the CDR3 is TGTGCCAGCAGCTTAGTACTAGCGGGGGAGGAGACCCAGTACTTC. Its protein is CASSLVLAGEETQYF. The chain carries TRBV5-6 and TRBJ2-5, with 11 nucleotides matching TRBD2. Trimming cost V 2 bases and J 5 bases; bases outside gene matches: 5. CDR1 is SGHDT and CDR2 is YYEEEE in the germline V gene. The CDR3 covers 15 residues.

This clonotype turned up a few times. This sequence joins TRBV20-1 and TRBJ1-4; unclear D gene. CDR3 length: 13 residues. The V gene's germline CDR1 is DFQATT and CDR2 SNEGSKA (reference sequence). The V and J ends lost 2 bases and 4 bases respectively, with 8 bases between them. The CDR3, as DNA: TGCAGTGCTAGAAGACGGTTTAATGAAAAACTGTTTTTT. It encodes CSARRRFNEKLFF.

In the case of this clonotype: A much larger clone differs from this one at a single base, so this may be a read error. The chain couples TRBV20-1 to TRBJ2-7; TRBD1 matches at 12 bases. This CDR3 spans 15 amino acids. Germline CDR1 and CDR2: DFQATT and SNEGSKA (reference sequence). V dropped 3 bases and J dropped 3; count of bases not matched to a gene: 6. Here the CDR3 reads CSARSGQGACYEQYF. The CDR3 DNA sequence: TGCAGTGCTAGGTCGGGACAGGGGGCGTGCTACGAGCAGTACTTC.

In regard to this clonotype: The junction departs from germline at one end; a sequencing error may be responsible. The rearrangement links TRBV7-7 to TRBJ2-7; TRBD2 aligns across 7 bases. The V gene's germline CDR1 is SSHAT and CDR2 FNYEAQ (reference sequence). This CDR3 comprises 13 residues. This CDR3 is CASSLGEGYEQYF. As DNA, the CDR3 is TGTGCTAGCAGCTTGGGGGAGGGCTACGAGCAGTACTTC.

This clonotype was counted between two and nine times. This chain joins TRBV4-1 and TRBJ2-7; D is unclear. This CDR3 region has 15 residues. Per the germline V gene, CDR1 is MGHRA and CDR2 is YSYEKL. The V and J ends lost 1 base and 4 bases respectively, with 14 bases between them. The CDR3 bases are TGCGCCAGCAGCCAAGCTCCAGTCGGGCGTTACGAGCAGTACTTC. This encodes CASSQAPVGRYEQYF.

DNA of the CDR3: TGTGCCACCCGACAGAAACTCTACGAGCAGTACTTC. This encodes CATRQKLYEQYF. The chain couples TRBV10-3 to TRBJ2-7, with D perhaps matching TRBD1 (5 bases). Germline CDR1 and CDR2: ENHRY and SYGVKD. V was trimmed by 10 bases and J by 3 bases, leaving 13 bases between them. The CDR3 is made up of 12 amino acids.

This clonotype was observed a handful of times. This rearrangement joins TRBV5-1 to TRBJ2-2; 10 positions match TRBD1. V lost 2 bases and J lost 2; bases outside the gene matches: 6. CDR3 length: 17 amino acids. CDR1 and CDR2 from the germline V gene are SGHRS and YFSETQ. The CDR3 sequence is CASSFQTGGVNTGELFF. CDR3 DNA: TGCGCCAGCAGCTTTCAGACAGGGGGCGTTAACACCGGGGAGCTGTTTTTT.

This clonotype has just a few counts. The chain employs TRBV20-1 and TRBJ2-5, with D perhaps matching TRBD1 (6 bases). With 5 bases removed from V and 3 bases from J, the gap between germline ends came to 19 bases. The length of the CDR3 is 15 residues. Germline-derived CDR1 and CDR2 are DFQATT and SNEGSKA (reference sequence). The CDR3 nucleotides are TGCAGTGCTGAAAAGAGGACAGCTTCCAAAGAGACCCAGTACTTC. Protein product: CSAEKRTASKETQYF.